The 21 T cell receptor beta chains below come from one sample, sequenced in a study of T cell responses to AZD1222 COVID-19 vaccine. Profiling relied on immunoSEQ multiplex PCR, and the TCRdb table lists in-frame clones only, not all of them. This table holds 45,000 to 70,000 clones, roughly nine tenths found once. The sample consisted of peripheral blood, taken 28 days after the second AZD1222 dose. The origin of the receptors is an adult who received the AZD1222 COVID-19 vaccine.

This chain links TRBV19 with TRBJ2-7, with D possibly matching TRBD2 (5 bases). Germline-derived CDR1 and CDR2 are LNHDA and SQIVND (reference sequence). The CDR3 runs 15 residues. V was cut by 6 bases and J by 1 base, with 16 bases left in between. The CDR3 is CASRPAGPTSYEQYF. The CDR3 DNA reads as TGTGCCAGTAGGCCGGCGGGTCCGACTTCCTACGAGCAGTACTTC.

V gene TRBV3-1 (or the pseudogene TRBV3-2) combines with J gene TRBJ2-7; 8 bases align to TRBD2. Trimming took 4 bases from V and 1 from J; bases not matched to a gene: 6. The germline gives CDR1 LGHDT, CDR2 YNNKEL (reference sequence). The CDR3 loop spans 15 amino acids. This chain's CDR3 is CASSPAGTRSYEQYF. DNA of the CDR3: TGTGCCAGCAGCCCAGCCGGGACTAGATCCTACGAGCAGTACTTC.

The chain has TRBV2 and TRBJ1-2; TRBD1 matches 8 bases. The CDR3 loop spans 12 amino acids. The V segment lost 8 bases and the J segment 7 bases; nucleotides outside the gene matches: 6. Germline V gene data show CDR1 as SNHLY and CDR2 as FYNNEI. The CDR3 sequence: CASRQGTGGYTF. In DNA form, the CDR3 reads TGTGCCAGCCGACAGGGGACCGGTGGCTACACCTTC.

The V gene is TRBV6-5, the J gene TRBJ1-3; maybe TRBD1 (5 bases). Trimming took off 0 bases at V and 0 bases at J, with 9 bases between the two ends. From germline, CDR1 is MNHEY and CDR2 SVGAGI. CDR3 length equals 16 residues. The CDR3, as DNA: TGTGCCAGCAGTTACTCAGGGGTCGGCTCTGGAAACACCATATATTTT. It translates to CASSYSGVGSGNTIYF.

The rearrangement joins TRBV30 to TRBJ1-1; D is ambiguous. CDR3 length: 14 residues. Germline V gives CDR1 GTSNPN, CDR2 SVGIG (reference sequence). Trimming cost V 2 bases and J 2 bases, with 12 bases left between them. CDR3 residues: CAWSRGRANTEAFF. The CDR3 region has the DNA TGTGCCTGGAGTCGAGGAAGGGCTAACACTGAAGCTTTCTTT.

The chain recombines TRBV6-2 or TRBV6-3 with TRBJ2-7, with TRBD2 matching 10 bases. Germline CDR1 and CDR2: MNHEY and SVGEGT. The CDR3 extends over 17 amino acids. V was clipped by 1 base and J by 2 bases; unmatched bases: 8. CDR3 in DNA: TGTGCCAGCAGTTACTTCAGGTGGACTAGCGGAACCTACGAGCAGTACTTC. This gives the protein CASSYFRWTSGTYEQYF.

The V gene is TRBV4-2, the J gene TRBJ1-4; tentatively, D is TRBD1 (5 bases). Trimming stripped 0 bases from V and 7 bases from J, with 12 bases between. This CDR3 region has 15 residues. From germline, CDR1 is LGHNA and CDR2 YNFKEQ. The CDR3 region is CASSQDGRGGEKLFF. For the CDR3, the DNA is TGTGCCAGCAGCCAAGATGGAAGGGGAGGTGAAAAACTGTTTTTT.

The chain has TRBV4-2 and TRBJ2-2; the D is unclear. V gave up 0 bases and J gave up 1 base, with 6 bases separating them. This CDR3 region has 15 residues. Germline V gene sequence: CDR1 LGHNA, CDR2 YNFKEQ. CDR3 sequence (DNA): TGTGCCAGCAGCCAAGATTCGGGGAACACCGGGGAGCTGTTTTTT. It specifies CASSQDSGNTGELFF.

The chain has TRBV3-1 (or the pseudogene TRBV3-2) and TRBJ2-7, with D perhaps TRBD1 (6 bases). The CDR3 runs to 13 residues. Per germline, CDR1 LGHDT and CDR2 YNNKEL (reference sequence). The ends were cut back, 4 bases at V and 2 bases at J, with 9 bases in the middle. In DNA form, the CDR3 reads TGTGCCAGCAGCCGCAGACAGGCCTACGAGCAGTACTTC. Protein: CASSRRQAYEQYF.

This clone has just one count. The chain links TRBV2 to TRBJ2-2; D may be TRBD1 or TRBD2 (5 bases each). In germline, CDR1 is SNHLY, CDR2 FYNNEI. Trimming removed 6 bases at V and 1 base at J, with 12 bases between. The CDR3 is 15 amino acids. CDR3 sequence (DNA): TGTGCCAGCAGGGCCGGGACCCAGAACACCGGGGAGCTGTTTTTT. Translating gives CASRAGTQNTGELFF.

V usage is TRBV5-1 and J usage is TRBJ2-2; unclear D gene. V was cut by 0 bases and J by 9 bases, with 9 bases left in between. Germline assignment: CDR1 SGHRS and CDR2 YFSETQ. This CDR3 is 13 amino acids long. The CDR3 spells CASSLELGRELFF. CDR3 coding DNA: TGCGCCAGCAGCTTGGAGCTGGGAAGGGAGCTGTTTTTT.

CDR3 bases: TGTGCCACGCAGAGCGGGGGTGGGGAGCTGTTTTTT. Translated, it gives CATQSGGGELFF. The rearrangement joins TRBV24-1 to TRBJ2-2; TRBD2 matches at 8 bases. This CDR3 comprises 12 residues. CDR1 KGHDR and CDR2 SFDVKD come from the germline V gene. The V gene end was trimmed by 10 bases and the J gene end by 8 bases; junction bases not matched to a gene: 5.

This clone was counted once. This sequence joins TRBV29-1 and TRBJ2-5; unclear D gene. Germline V gene data show CDR1 as SQVTM and CDR2 as ANQGSEA. The CDR3 runs 12 residues. Deletions cut 2 bases from V and 5 bases from J, with 9 bases between. The CDR3 nucleotides read TGCAGCGTTGAAAACCCGGGTGAGACCCAGTACTTC. Translation: CSVENPGETQYF. Full variable domain (missing parts from reference TRBV29-1 and TRBJ2-5): SAVISQKPSRDICQRGTSLTIQCQVDSQVTMMFWYRQQPGQSLTLIATANQGSEATYESGFVIDKFPISRPNLTFSTLTVSNMSPEDSSIYLCSVENPGETQYFGPGTRLLVL.

V is TRBV7-9 and J is TRBJ2-1; 7 nucleotides agree with TRBD1. Per the germline V gene, CDR1 is SEHNR and CDR2 is FQNEAQ (reference sequence). The V segment lost 5 bases and the J segment 7 bases; nucleotides outside the gene matches: 8. The CDR3 totals 14 residues. CDR3 DNA sequence: TGTGCCAGCAGCAAAAGGCAGGGGGATAATGAGCAGTTCTTC. As protein: CASSKRQGDNEQFF.

This clone has just a few counts. The rearrangement joins TRBV12-3 or TRBV12-4 to TRBJ1-2; TRBD1 might be the D (5 bases). Trimming stripped 3 bases from V and 8 bases from J, with 10 bases between. The length of the CDR3 is 12 residues. The chain's CDR3 is CASSFMGEGYTF. As DNA, the CDR3 is TGTGCCAGCAGTTTTATGGGGGAGGGCTACACCTTC.

As DNA, the CDR3 is TGTGCCAGCAAGACAGGGGGCTCCTATGGCTACACCTTC. Its protein product is CASKTGGSYGYTF. This chain connects TRBV6-5 to TRBJ1-2; TRBD1 agrees at 10 bases. V shed 7 bases and J 4 bases; nucleotides not matched to a gene: 3. The CDR3 has 13 residues. Germline-derived CDR1 and CDR2 are MNHEY and SVGAGI.

The rearrangement links TRBV11-3 to TRBJ2-1, with 10 positions matching TRBD2. Unmatched junction bases numbered 2, after V lost 3 bases and J lost 6 bases. CDR3 length: 14 amino acids. Germline CDR1 reads SGHNT; CDR2 reads YENEEA. The CDR3 DNA follows: TGTGCCAGCAGCTTTAGCGGGAGGCCCAATGAGCAGTTCTTC. Its protein is CASSFSGRPNEQFF.

This chain connects TRBV5-4 to TRBJ1-1, with TRBD1 as a possible D gene (6 bases). The germline gives CDR1 SGHNT, CDR2 YYREEE (reference sequence). The CDR3 loop spans 16 amino acids. Trimming shortened V by 0 bases and J by 1 base, and 13 bases separated the two germline ends. DNA for the CDR3: TGTGCCAGCAGCTTGGTGGACAGCTTGGGGAACACTGAAGCTTTCTTT. The encoded protein is CASSLVDSLGNTEAFF.

The chain combines TRBV5-1 with TRBJ2-1, with 10 bases lining up with TRBD2. Germline values: CDR1 SGHRS, CDR2 YFSETQ. The CDR3 has 16 amino acids. The junction had 6 bases not matched to a gene; V was cut back by 1 base and J by 5 bases. The CDR3 DNA reads TGCGCCAGCAGCTTGCCCGGGCTAGCGGGAGACAATGAGCAGTTCTTC. It codes for CASSLPGLAGDNEQFF.

This chain uses TRBV19 with TRBJ2-7; possibly TRBD2 for D (5 bases). V lost 3 bases, J lost 7 bases, and 13 bases lay in between. CDR1 is LNHDA, CDR2 SQIVND, per germline (reference sequence). The CDR3 sequence is 13 residues long. This CDR3 is CASSIADPGEQYF. CDR3 DNA sequence: TGTGCCAGTAGTATCGCGGACCCGGGGGAGCAGTACTTC. Full variable domain (remainder filled in from reference TRBV19 and TRBJ2-7): DGGITQSPKYLFRKEGQNVTLSCEQNLNHDAMYWYRQDPGQGLRLIYYSQIVNDFQKGDIAEGYSVSREKKESFPLTVTSAQKNPTAFYLCASSIADPGEQYFGPGTRLTVT.

This clone appeared a single time. This rearrangement joins TRBV3-1 (or the pseudogene TRBV3-2) to TRBJ2-5, with TRBD2 as a possible D gene (5 bases). Germline-derived CDR1 and CDR2 are LGHDT and YNNKEL (reference sequence). CDR3 length: 15 residues. V gave up 1 base and J gave up 8 bases, with 17 bases separating them. CDR3 loop: CASSQVSGILDTQYF. Written as DNA, the CDR3 is TGTGCCAGCAGCCAAGTCTCCGGGATTTTGGATACCCAGTACTTC.